These 2 T cell receptor beta chains were all obtained from the same sample, sequenced in a study of cytomegalovirus exposure and HLA in healthy donors. Primers included in the PCR were 60 Vbeta and 13 Jbeta primers. Sequenced by immunoSEQ multiplex PCR; TCRdb stores in-frame clones only, minus some. This table has 150,000 or so clones, roughly 74% appearing once. Sequenced material: PBMCs. The receptors were sampled from a man aged 18 to 29 in good health and CMV-seronegative.

This clone came up a few times. V gene TRBV6-1 combines with J gene TRBJ1-5, with D maybe TRBD1 (6 bases). Deletions cut 6 bases from V and 0 bases from J, with 12 bases between. The CDR3 length is 15 residues. Germline lookup yields CDR1 MNHNS and CDR2 SASEGT. The CDR3 loop reads CASRPGTISNQPQHF. The CDR3 bases are TGTGCCAGCAGGCCCGGGACAATTAGCAATCAGCCCCAGCATTTT.

V is TRBV27 and J is TRBJ1-1, with unresolved D. Germline V gene sequence: CDR1 MNHEY, CDR2 SMNVEV (reference sequence). The V end was cut by 2 bases, the J end by 2 bases, with 6 bases between. The CDR3 totals 13 residues. CDR3 coding DNA: TGTGCCAGCAGTTTACTGGCAAACACTGAAGCTTTCTTT. Translating gives CASSLLANTEAFF.